Below, 17 T cell receptor beta chains from the same sample are listed, as sequenced in a study of identical twins. TCRdb processed the 5' RACE reads anew with MiXCR; each CDR3 protein has one entry. The data contain 510,000 or so distinct CDR3 sequences, around 15% of them singletons. The sample was also reused in another study, on yellow fever vaccine responses in identical twins.

Material: CD4+ T cells sorted from blood. Source of these receptors: a woman aged 18-30 years in good health.

The chain uses TRBV29-1 and TRBJ2-7, with D perhaps matching TRBD1 (5 bases). With 7 bases removed from V and 3 bases from J, the gap between germline ends came to 13 bases. The CDR3 has 12 residues. Germline V lookup: CDR1 SQVTM, CDR2 ANQGSEA. CDR3 in DNA: TGCAGCGCCCTGGACACATACTACGAGCAGTACTTC. Translated, it gives CSALDTYYEQYF.

The chain recombines TRBV5-1 with TRBJ2-3, with D perhaps matching TRBD1 (5 bases). V was pared by 4 bases and J by 3 bases, with 15 bases between. The CDR3 is 15 residues long. Germline V lookup: CDR1 SGHRS, CDR2 YFSETQ. The CDR3 region is CASSPGSSGTDTQYF. For the CDR3, the DNA is TGCGCCAGCAGCCCCGGAAGCTCAGGGACAGATACGCAGTATTTT.

This clonotype has a handful of counts. The chain is built from TRBV28 and TRBJ1-6, with D possibly matching TRBD1 (6 bases). The V and J ends lost 9 bases and 15 bases respectively, with 27 bases between them. The CDR3 sequence is 15 residues long. Germline CDR1 reads MDHEN; CDR2 reads SYDVKM. The CDR3, as DNA: TGTGCCAGTTCCTGGGCAGGGGACCGTTCAGGACGCCTCCACTTT. Its translation: CASSWAGDRSGRLHF.

The gene calls are TRBV27 and TRBJ2-1, with no clear D. The CDR3 runs 13 residues. V was cut by 6 bases and J by 2 bases, with 8 bases left in between. CDR1 and CDR2 (germline): MNHEY, SMNVEV (reference sequence). CDR3 nucleotide sequence: TGTGCCAGCAGGAAACTTCCCTACAATGAGCAGTTCTTC. Its protein product is CASRKLPYNEQFF.

This clonotype was counted ten times or more. This chain uses TRBV3-1 with TRBJ2-1; D uncertain. CDR3 length: 11 residues. In germline, CDR1 is LGHDT, CDR2 YNNKEL (reference sequence). Trimming left V 2 bases short and J 8 bases short, with 4 bases between. Here the CDR3 DNA reads TGTGCCAGCAGCCAAAGCTATGAGCAGTTCTTC. Protein: CASSQSYEQFF.

This clonotype has only a few counts. The chain recombines TRBV20-1 with TRBJ2-1, with 12 bases fitting TRBD2. This CDR3 is built from 17 residues. CDR1 and CDR2 from the germline V gene are DFQATT and SNEGSKA (reference sequence). V trimming: 5 bases; J trimming: 6 bases; junction bases outside the gene matches: 14. The CDR3 spells CSAPSGRAVLWGNEQFF. In DNA form, the CDR3 reads TGCAGTGCTCCTAGCGGGAGGGCGGTTCTTTGGGGCAATGAGCAGTTCTTC.

This clonotype has only a few counts. The rearrangement uses TRBV20-1 and TRBJ2-7; D ambiguous. Germline CDR1 DFQATT, CDR2 SNEGSKA (reference sequence). The CDR3 consists of 11 residues. The V gene lost 6 bases and the J gene lost 0 bases, with 6 bases spanning the gap. This chain's CDR3 is CSALISYEQYF. The DNA of the CDR3 is TGCAGTGCCCTAATCTCCTACGAGCAGTACTTC.

The table lists this clonotype with a few counts. The chain joins TRBV11-2 to TRBJ2-3; D may be TRBD2 (7 bases). V lost 5 bases and J lost 6, with 21 bases in between. The CDR3 length is 16 residues. Germline loops: CDR1 SGHAT, CDR2 FQNNGV. Here the CDR3 DNA reads TGTGCCAGCAGCCCCGGACAGCGGGGTAACCTGGATACGCAGTATTTT. Translated, it gives CASSPGQRGNLDTQYF.

This clonotype appeared a few times. V usage is TRBV5-1 and J usage is TRBJ2-7; 9 nucleotides line up with TRBD2. Germline CDR1 reads SGHRS; CDR2 reads YFSETQ. The junction had 3 bases not matched to a gene; V was cut back by 0 bases and J by 2 bases. The CDR3 runs to 15 residues. CDR3 nucleotide sequence: TGCGCCAGCAGCTTGGAGCCTAGCGGGACCTACGAGCAGTACTTC. Protein: CASSLEPSGTYEQYF.

The J gene is TRBJ2-5, the V gene TRBV4-2; 12 positions match TRBD2. The CDR3 contains 14 residues. After removal of 4 bases from V and 5 bases from J, the junction contained 2 bases not matched to a gene. Germline lookup yields CDR1 LGHNA and CDR2 YNFKEQ. Here the CDR3 DNA reads TGTGCCAGCAGCCCTAGCGGGGGGGCGGAGACCCAGTACTTC. This translates into CASSPSGGAETQYF.

V usage is TRBV20-1 and J usage is TRBJ2-1; unclear D gene. V lost 2 bases to trimming and J lost 0 bases, with 8 bases between them. Looked up from germline, CDR1 is DFQATT and CDR2 is SNEGSKA (reference sequence). This CDR3 is built from 14 residues. The CDR3 here is CSARFISSYNEQFF. The CDR3 DNA is TGCAGTGCTAGATTTATTAGCTCCTACAATGAGCAGTTCTTC.

This clonotype was seen a handful of times. The J gene is TRBJ1-5, the V gene TRBV20-1, with D uncertain. The CDR3 contains 14 residues. The ends were cut back, 1 base at V and 10 bases at J, with 17 bases in the middle. Germline loops: CDR1 DFQATT, CDR2 SNEGSKA (reference sequence). DNA of the CDR3: TGCAGTGCTAGAGGTGGGCAGGACCGATCTCCCCAGCATTTT. It yields the protein CSARGGQDRSPQHF.

This chain connects TRBV5-1 to TRBJ2-1; 8 nucleotides line up with TRBD2. Germline CDR1 SGHRS, CDR2 YFSETQ. The CDR3 has 15 amino acids. V trimming: 5 bases; J trimming: 0 bases; junction bases outside the gene matches: 4. For the CDR3, the DNA is TGCGCCAGCAGACCGACTAGCGCCTCCTACAATGAGCAGTTCTTC. This gives the protein CASRPTSASYNEQFF.

This chain joins TRBV5-1 and TRBJ2-3; TRBD2 matches at 8 bases. V gave up 4 bases and J gave up 2 bases; unmatched junction bases: 9. This CDR3 spans 16 amino acids. From germline, CDR1 is SGHRS and CDR2 YFSETQ. CDR3: CASSTRAGGTTDTQYF. Written as DNA, the CDR3 is TGCGCCAGCAGCACCCGGGCGGGAGGAACCACAGATACGCAGTATTTT.

This clonotype was detected a few times. The rearrangement links TRBV6-1 to TRBJ2-3; 10 positions match TRBD2. The CDR3 spans 16 residues. In germline, CDR1 is MNHNS, CDR2 SASEGT. V gave up 5 bases and J gave up 1 base; unmatched junction bases: 6. CDR3 region: CASSTLAGKRTDTQYF. DNA of the CDR3: TGTGCCAGCAGTACACTAGCGGGGAAACGCACAGATACGCAGTATTTT.

CDR3 protein: CASSLNRDGNQPQHF. In nucleotides, the CDR3 is TGTGCCAGCTCCTTGAACCGGGACGGGAATCAGCCCCAGCATTTT. The V gene is TRBV12-3 or TRBV12-4, the J gene TRBJ1-5, with D maybe TRBD1 (5 bases). The CDR3 has 15 amino acids. With 8 bases removed from V and 4 bases from J, the gap between germline ends came to 18 bases.

This clonotype was recorded at least ten times. The chain couples TRBV7-2 to TRBJ2-1; D may be TRBD2 (5 bases). Trimming shortened V by 5 bases and J by 7 bases, and 15 bases separated the two germline ends. The CDR3 runs to 14 residues. Germline V CDR1 and CDR2: SGHTA, FQGNSA. The CDR3 DNA sequence: TGTGCCAGCAGCCCCGACTACTCTAGGAATGAGCAGTTCTTC. It codes for CASSPDYSRNEQFF.